The source of this T cell receptor beta chain is a study of OX40 agonist ivuxolimab in advanced cancers. On the study more broadly: Among those enrolled, mean age was roughly 55 years (range 23 to 79) and about 82% were male.

V lost 5 bases and J lost 4; bases outside the gene matches: 9. The germline CDR1 and CDR2 sequences are SGHTA and FQGNSA. The CDR3 is 15 residues long. Using immunoSEQ multiplex PCR, the repertoire was profiled, and TCRdb retains in-frame clones only, with some absent. The sample lists 77,000 or so clones; 88% were seen once. The chain uses TRBV7-2 and TRBJ2-3; the match to TRBD2 covers 7 bases. Material: CD4+ or CD8+ T cells sorted from blood, obtained in a trial of the OX40 agonist ivuxolimab. The sequence came from an adult with an advanced solid tumor such as melanoma, head and neck, liver or kidney cancer. This chain's CDR3 is CASSRDGGVADTQYF. CDR3 nucleotide sequence: TGTGCCAGCAGCCGGGATGGGGGGGTCGCAGATACGCAGTATTTT.